The 32 T cell receptor beta chains below come from one sample, sequenced in a study of blood T cell repertoires in COVID-19. Clones were sequenced by immunoSEQ multiplex PCR, and TCRdb holds only the in-frame ones, with some missing. This sample has hundreds of thousands of clones, with around 86% found just once. Material for sequencing was PBMCs or T cells enriched from blood (not recorded which). These receptors all stem from a woman aged 50 to 60 who had recovered from COVID-19.

The chain uses TRBV9 and TRBJ2-3; 8 bases agree with TRBD1. Trimming cost V 3 bases and J 4 bases; bases outside gene matches: 4. The CDR3 totals 14 residues. Germline-derived CDR1 and CDR2 are SGDLS and YYNGEE. The CDR3 spells CASSGGQGSDTQYF. CDR3 bases: TGTGCCAGCAGCGGCGGACAGGGATCAGATACGCAGTATTTT.

This chain uses TRBV9 with TRBJ2-6; tentative D call: TRBD1 (6 bases). V was shortened by 3 bases and J by 4 bases, with 11 bases between the two germline ends. CDR1 is SGDLS and CDR2 is YYNGEE in the germline V gene. CDR3 length equals 15 residues. For the CDR3, the DNA is TGTGCCAGCAGCGCCCAGGGGACCGGGGCCAACGTCCTGACTTTC. Amino acids: CASSAQGTGANVLTF.

The genes are TRBV11-3 and TRBJ2-5; 9 bases line up with TRBD2. Germline CDR1 reads SGHNT; CDR2 reads YENEEA. CDR3 length: 16 amino acids. With 5 bases clipped from V and 1 base from J, the junction kept 8 bases outside the gene matches. This CDR3 is CASSPSGGRIQETQYF. Written as DNA, the CDR3 is TGTGCCAGCAGCCCCAGCGGGGGGCGTATCCAAGAGACCCAGTACTTC.

The rearrangement links TRBV12-3 or TRBV12-4 to TRBJ1-1, with unresolved D. The CDR3 length is 13 residues. Trimming pared 6 bases from V and 4 bases from J, leaving 12 bases between. CDR3 DNA: TGTGCCAGCAGCAACTTCCCAGGCACTGAAGCTTTCTTT. Residues: CASSNFPGTEAFF.

The rearrangement links TRBV27 to TRBJ1-1; no clear D gene. This CDR3 region has 15 residues. Germline-derived CDR1 and CDR2 are MNHEY and SMNVEV (reference sequence). Between the trimmed V and J ends, which lost 5 bases and 0 bases, there was a span of 13 bases. DNA for the CDR3: TGTGCCAGCAGTGCAACATCCTTAATGAACACTGAAGCTTTCTTT. This sequence encodes CASSATSLMNTEAFF.

The chain combines TRBV7-9 with TRBJ1-3; no firm D call. The CDR3 loop spans 12 amino acids. Germline-derived CDR1 and CDR2 are SEHNR and FQNEAQ (reference sequence). Trimming cost V 1 base and J 5 bases, with 3 bases left between them. CDR3 sequence reads: CASSLGRNTIYF. CDR3 bases: TGTGCCAGCAGCTTAGGGCGAAACACCATATATTTT.

The J gene is TRBJ2-7, the V gene TRBV24-1; unclear D gene. In germline, CDR1 is KGHDR, CDR2 SFDVKD. This CDR3 is built from 15 residues. Trimming removed 9 bases at V and 2 bases at J, with 19 bases between. The CDR3 spells CATGSGGSSTYEQYF. CDR3 nucleotide sequence: TGTGCCACCGGTTCTGGCGGTTCCTCTACCTACGAGCAGTACTTC.

The chain has TRBV7-2 and TRBJ1-4; no firm D call. V was clipped by 0 bases and J by 8 bases, with 13 bases between them. CDR3 size: 15 residues. CDR1 SGHTA and CDR2 FQGNSA come from the germline V gene. CDR3 nucleotide sequence: TGTGCCAGCAGCTTAGCGGAATCGGGTAGGGAAAAACTGTTTTTT. Residues: CASSLAESGREKLFF.

The V call is TRBV3-1 (or the pseudogene TRBV3-2), the J call TRBJ1-5, with TRBD1 matching 9 bases. Germline V gene lookup returns CDR1 LGHDT and CDR2 YNNKEL (reference sequence). CDR3 length: 16 amino acids. V lost 3 bases and J lost 7; bases outside the gene matches: 10. CDR3 sequence (DNA): TGTGCCAGCAGCCATACTTACAGGGGGCAAGGCCAGCCCCAGCATTTT. It specifies CASSHTYRGQGQPQHF.

The CDR3, as DNA: TGCAGCGTTTACTGGACAGGCGGGAACACTGAAGCTTTCTTT. Its protein is CSVYWTGGNTEAFF. This chain uses TRBV29-1 with TRBJ1-1, with 7 bases aligning to TRBD1. With 5 bases clipped from V and 1 base from J, the junction kept 7 bases outside the gene matches. The germline CDR1 and CDR2 sequences are SQVTM and ANQGSEA. There are 14 residues in the CDR3.

The chain carries TRBV7-9 and TRBJ2-1; 14 nucleotides match TRBD2. The J segment lost 0 bases and the V segment lost 5 bases, leaving 3 bases of the junction unmatched. Germline CDR1 and CDR2: SEHNR and FQNEAQ (reference sequence). This CDR3 is 17 amino acids long. In nucleotides, the CDR3 is TGTGCCAGCAGCAAAGGGACTAGCGGGAGCTCCTACAATGAGCAGTTCTTC. This sequence encodes CASSKGTSGSSYNEQFF.

The rearrangement joins TRBV19 to TRBJ2-2; TRBD1 aligns across 7 bases. The V and J ends lost 3 bases and 6 bases, in that order; junction bases with no gene match: 1. The CDR3 is 13 residues long. Germline assignment: CDR1 LNHDA and CDR2 SQIVND (reference sequence). The CDR3 coding sequence is TGTGCCAGTAGTATGACAGGGTCCGGGGAGCTGTTTTTT. Amino acid sequence: CASSMTGSGELFF.

This chain connects TRBV5-1 to TRBJ1-2, with D uncertain. CDR1 is SGHRS and CDR2 is YFSETQ in the germline V gene. The CDR3 length is 13 residues. Trimming took 2 bases from V and 1 from J, leaving 6 bases between them. The CDR3 spells CASSLQFNYGYTF. The CDR3 DNA is TGCGCCAGCAGCTTACAGTTTAACTATGGCTACACCTTC.

The gene calls are TRBV6-5 and TRBJ1-2, with 7 bases identical to TRBD1. V lost 6 bases and J lost 2; bases outside the gene matches: 9. CDR3 size: 15 residues. Germline lookup yields CDR1 MNHEY and CDR2 SVGAGI. CDR3 in amino acids: CASSRGSTGNYGYTF. The CDR3 DNA is TGTGCCAGCAGCCGGGGCTCGACAGGGAACTATGGCTACACCTTC.

The chain has TRBV6-5 and TRBJ2-7; D ambiguous. V was trimmed by 0 bases and J by 1 base, leaving 7 bases between them. CDR3 length equals 14 residues. Germline CDR1 reads MNHEY; CDR2 reads SVGAGI. The CDR3 sequence is CASSYSPSSYEQYF. CDR3 in DNA: TGTGCCAGCAGTTACTCTCCGAGTTCCTACGAGCAGTACTTC.

This clone has a handful of counts. The chain is built from TRBV5-1 and TRBJ2-1; 10 nucleotides align to TRBD2. CDR3 size: 15 residues. V was pared by 5 bases and J by 5 bases, with 7 bases of the junction left unmatched. CDR1 and CDR2 (germline): SGHRS, YFSETQ. DNA of the CDR3: TGCGCCAGCAGGTCTTCACTAGCGGGGAACAATGAGCAGTTCTTC. Residues: CASRSSLAGNNEQFF.

The chain recombines TRBV5-1 with TRBJ1-1; maybe TRBD1 (5 bases). CDR3 length: 13 amino acids. The germline V gene has CDR1 SGHRS and CDR2 YFSETQ. Trimming left V 5 bases short and J 10 bases short, with 18 bases between. The CDR3 sequence is CASSPGGTASAFF. CDR3 coding DNA: TGCGCCAGCAGTCCGGGGGGGACCGCCTCAGCTTTCTTT.

The chain links TRBV24-1 to TRBJ2-2; D may be TRBD1 (6 bases). The germline CDR1 and CDR2 sequences are KGHDR and SFDVKD. This CDR3 is 13 amino acids long. Trimming cost V 5 bases and J 5 bases, with 8 bases left between them. The DNA of the CDR3 is TGTGCCACCAGTGGGACAGCTACCGGGGAGCTGTTTTTT. Protein: CATSGTATGELFF.

On this clone: One junction end does not reproduce the germline sequence, and a read error may be involved. The gene calls are TRBV3-1 (or the pseudogene TRBV3-2) and TRBJ2-3, with D possibly matching TRBD1 (5 bases). The germline CDR1 and CDR2 sequences are LGHDT and YNNKEL (reference sequence). The CDR3 length is 12 residues. CDR3 residues: CASSQDRGTQIF. As DNA, the CDR3 is TGTGCCAGCAGCCAAGATAGGGGTACTCAGATTTTT.

V is TRBV2 and J is TRBJ1-4, with 8 bases fitting TRBD1. The CDR3 runs to 15 residues. Germline V CDR1 and CDR2: SNHLY, FYNNEI. V trimming: 4 bases; J trimming: 1 base; junction bases outside the gene matches: 2. The CDR3 loop is CASSGTGITNEKLFF. In DNA, the CDR3 is TGTGCCAGCAGTGGGACAGGGATAACTAATGAAAAACTGTTTTTT.

The V gene is TRBV13, the J gene TRBJ2-7, with a tentative D call TRBD1 (7 bases). Germline CDR1 is PRHDT and CDR2 is FYEKMQ (reference sequence). This CDR3 has 14 amino acids. The V gene lost 3 bases and the J gene lost 4 bases, with 13 bases spanning the gap. This CDR3 reads CASSFQGEEYEQYF. CDR3 sequence (DNA): TGTGCCAGCAGCTTTCAGGGGGAGGAATACGAGCAGTACTTC.

This sequence joins TRBV19 and TRBJ2-3, with 7 nucleotides matching TRBD1. This CDR3 comprises 12 residues. CDR1 and CDR2 from the germline V gene are LNHDA and SQIVND (reference sequence). Losses at the gene ends were 10 bases for V and 6 bases for J; bases not matched to a gene: 7. CDR3 DNA sequence: TGTGCCACTACAGGGGATATCGATACGCAGTATTTT. Residues: CATTGDIDTQYF.

This chain links TRBV19 with TRBJ1-5; D may be TRBD1 (6 bases). Per the germline V gene, CDR1 is LNHDA and CDR2 is SQIVND (reference sequence). V dropped 3 bases and J dropped 1 base, with 16 bases sitting between them. This CDR3 is 17 amino acids long. The CDR3 sequence is CASSITRGKPSNQPQHF. CDR3 nucleotides: TGTGCCAGTAGTATTACCAGGGGAAAACCGAGCAATCAGCCCCAGCATTTT.

The chain employs TRBV27 and TRBJ1-5; TRBD1 matches at 7 bases. Germline V lookup: CDR1 MNHEY, CDR2 SMNVEV (reference sequence). The length of the CDR3 is 16 residues. Losses at the gene ends were 6 bases for V and 5 bases for J; bases not matched to a gene: 13. The chain's CDR3 is CASSPGSRGLDQPQHF. The CDR3 DNA reads as TGTGCCAGCAGCCCGGGTTCTAGGGGGCTGGATCAGCCCCAGCATTTT.

The chain uses TRBV7-2 and TRBJ2-7; the D is unclear. Germline V CDR1 and CDR2: SGHTA, FQGNSA. Trimming stripped 4 bases from V and 3 bases from J, with 10 bases between. The CDR3 has 13 residues. DNA for the CDR3: TGTGCCAGCAGCTCTTTCAGATACTACGAGCAGTACTTC. It is translated as CASSSFRYYEQYF.

The chain uses TRBV12-5 and TRBJ1-1, with D tentatively TRBD1 (6 bases). Trimming stripped 0 bases from V and 1 base from J, with 18 bases between. CDR1 is LGHNT and CDR2 is FRNRAP in the germline V gene. The CDR3 is 18 residues long. CDR3 sequence reads: CASGLVLEWEGQNTEAFF. CDR3 DNA sequence: TGTGCTAGTGGTTTGGTACTGGAGTGGGAGGGACAGAACACTGAAGCTTTCTTT.

V and J are TRBV2 and TRBJ2-2; 13 bases are shared with TRBD2. Germline-derived CDR1 and CDR2 are SNHLY and FYNNEI. This CDR3 has 17 amino acids. J gave up 7 bases and V 8 bases, and 13 bases lay outside the gene matches. CDR3 protein: CASLRTSGGSPGGELFF. CDR3 coding DNA: TGTGCCAGCCTTAGGACTAGCGGGGGCTCCCCAGGCGGGGAGCTGTTTTTT. Drawing the rest from reference TRBV2 and TRBJ2-2, the complete variable domain is EPEVTQTPSHQVTQMGQEVILRCVPISNHLYFYWYRQILGQKVEFLVSFYNNEISEKSEIFDDQFSVERPDGSNFTLKIRSTKLEDSAMYFCASLRTSGGSPGGELFFGEGSRLTVL.

The chain couples TRBV14 to TRBJ2-6, with 10 bases fitting TRBD2. This CDR3 spans 19 amino acids. V shed 4 bases, J shed 0 bases, and the junction held 9 bases outside the gene matches. Germline-derived CDR1 and CDR2 are SGHDN and FVKESK. The CDR3 region has the DNA TGTGCCAGCAGCCCTATCGGACTAGCGGATATCTCTGGGGCCAACGTCCTGACTTTC. Amino acid sequence: CASSPIGLADISGANVLTF.

The V and J genes are TRBV10-2 and TRBJ1-1; possible D gene TRBD1, 5 bases. V lost 7 bases and J lost 2, with 14 bases in between. The CDR3 has 14 residues. Germline V gene sequence: CDR1 WSHSY, CDR2 SAAADI. The CDR3 DNA is TGCGCCAGCACAGGGCCCGGGCCAAACACTGAAGCTTTCTTT. It codes for CASTGPGPNTEAFF.

V usage is TRBV6-5 and J usage is TRBJ2-7, with 9 bases identical to TRBD1. V lost 0 bases to trimming and J lost 7 bases; unmatched junction nucleotides: 4. CDR1 and CDR2 from the germline V gene are MNHEY and SVGAGI. The CDR3 extends over 14 amino acids. In DNA form, the CDR3 reads TGTGCCAGCAGTTACTCACAGGGGGCATGGGAGCAGTACTTC. It specifies CASSYSQGAWEQYF.

The CDR3 DNA reads as TGTGCCAGCAGCTTAGATTATGCCAGGGGTGCCGGGGCTTTCTTT. It encodes CASSLDYARGAGAFF. V is TRBV11-2 and J is TRBJ1-1; weak D call: TRBD1 (6 bases). Germline values: CDR1 SGHAT, CDR2 FQNNGV. The CDR3 loop spans 15 amino acids. V was cut by 0 bases and J by 11 bases, with 19 bases left in between.

The gene calls are TRBV25-1 and TRBJ2-5; weak D call: TRBD1 (6 bases). Trimming took off 2 bases at V and 2 bases at J, with 9 bases between the two ends. The CDR3 spans 14 residues. Germline loops: CDR1 MGHDK, CDR2 SYGVNS. The CDR3 spells CASSEPTGQETQYF. CDR3 nucleotides: TGTGCCAGCAGTGAACCGACAGGACAAGAGACCCAGTACTTC.